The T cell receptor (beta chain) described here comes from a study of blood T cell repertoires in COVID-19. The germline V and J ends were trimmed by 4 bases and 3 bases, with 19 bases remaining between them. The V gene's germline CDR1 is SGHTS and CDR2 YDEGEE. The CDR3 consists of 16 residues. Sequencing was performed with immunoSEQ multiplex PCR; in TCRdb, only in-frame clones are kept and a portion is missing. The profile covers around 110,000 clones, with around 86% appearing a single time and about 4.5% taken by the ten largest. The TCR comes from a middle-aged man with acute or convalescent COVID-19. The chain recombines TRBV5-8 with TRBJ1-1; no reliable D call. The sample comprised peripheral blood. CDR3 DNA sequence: TGTGCCAGCAGCCGGGGATTTCTTTTAGGAGACACTGAAGCTTTCTTT. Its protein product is CASSRGFLLGDTEAFF.